This TCR beta chain was sequenced for a study of breast tumors, draining lymph nodes, adjacent tissues. Study observations and caveats: Luminal-like breast cancer showed significantly higher tumor–nontumor repertoire similarity than basal-like. Tumor TCR diversity was below lymph nodes but above nontumor tissue.

Samples came from axillary lymph nodes draining the breast cancer. This clonotype was found many times. Its antigen is unidentified. Trimming took off 3 bases at V and 2 bases at J, with 4 bases between the two ends. CDR3 size: 12 residues. Germline CDR1 reads LGHNT; CDR2 reads FRNRAP. TCRdb independently ran MiXCR on the multiplex PCR reads; one entry per CDR3 protein. The repertoire holds around 130,000 distinct CDR3 sequences, with less than 35% as singletons. Sequenced sample: axillary lymph node tissue. The chain has TRBV12-5 and TRBJ1-2; D is ambiguous. The sequence came from a female donor with breast cancer. Some clones in this sample may be carry-over from other donors' samples. The CDR3 is CASGLWNYGYTF. CDR3 sequence (DNA): TGTGCTAGTGGTTTATGGAACTATGGCTACACCTTC.